This TCR beta chain was obtained from a study of T-cell memory formation after mild COVID-19. Study-wide results and caveats: The authors left the SARS-CoV-2 specificity of second-wave clones peaking on day 37 unconfirmed.

A word on this clonotype: The antigen remains undetermined.

One entry per CDR3 protein, called by TCRdb with MiXCR from the 5' RACE reads. The profile covers 350,000 or so distinct CDR3 sequences, with 10% to 15% appearing a single time and about a fifth taken by the ten largest. This CDR3 spans 17 amino acids. V shed 8 bases and J 1 base; nucleotides not matched to a gene: 10. Germline V CDR1 and CDR2: LNHDA, SQIVND (reference sequence). The chain employs TRBV19 and TRBJ2-3; TRBD2 matches 12 bases. The specimen was PBMCs or a T cell subset sorted from them (not recorded which). This TCR was sampled from a man between 18 and 35 years old who had mild COVID-19 (a few samples of this study predate the infection). Cell type and time point are not known. The CDR3 loop reads CASRTSGEAVGTDTQYF. Here the CDR3 DNA reads TGTGCCAGTCGGACTAGCGGGGAAGCTGTCGGCACAGATACGCAGTATTTT.